These 18 T cell receptor beta chains were all obtained from the same sample, sequenced in a study of a mutant IDH1 vaccine in newly diagnosed glioma. Time point reported: baseline, week 1 (first vaccination visit). Documented treatment: pre-vaccination baseline after standard-of-care therapy. This table comes from immunoSEQ multiplex PCR, and its TCRdb copy is limited to in-frame clones, with some not included. The sample has tens of thousands of clones, 80% to 95% seen once. The sample consisted of PBMCs, taken from a glioma patient treated with radiotherapy, temozolomide or both. The receptors originated from a man between 18 and 29 years old with glioma.

This rearrangement joins TRBV29-1 to TRBJ2-3; TRBD1 matches at 9 bases. Germline trimming cut 7 bases from V and 3 bases from J; bases unmatched to any gene: 8. Germline V gene lookup returns CDR1 SQVTM and CDR2 ANQGSEA. The CDR3 contains 14 residues. CDR3 sequence reads: CSARGQGITDTQYF. In nucleotides, the CDR3 is TGCAGCGCCCGGGGACAGGGTATTACAGATACGCAGTATTTT.

The CDR3 sequence is CASSPPGSYEQYF. As DNA, the CDR3 is TGTGCCAGCTCACCACCCGGGTCCTACGAGCAGTACTTC. The chain carries TRBV18 and TRBJ2-7; D remains unclear. Germline V gene lookup returns CDR1 KGHSH and CDR2 LQKENI. This CDR3 has 13 residues. V was clipped by 0 bases and J by 1 base, with 4 bases between them.

In its sample, this clone was seen a few times. V usage is TRBV6-6 and J usage is TRBJ1-2; D may be TRBD1 (6 bases). V dropped 0 bases and J dropped 7 bases, with 12 bases sitting between them. Germline CDR1 MNHNY, CDR2 SVGAGI (reference sequence). The length of the CDR3 is 14 residues. The CDR3 DNA sequence: TGTGCCAGCAGTTACTCGTCCGGGGGCTCTGGCTACACCTTC. This codes for CASSYSSGGSGYTF.

This sequence joins TRBV5-4 and TRBJ2-1; D possibly corresponds to TRBD2 (5 bases). This CDR3 region has 13 residues. Trimming stripped 4 bases from V and 6 bases from J, with 11 bases between. The germline CDR1 and CDR2 sequences are SGHNT and YYREEE (reference sequence). CDR3 nucleotide sequence: TGTGCCAGCAGCCCGGCCCGGGGCAATGAGCAGTTCTTC. Translated, it gives CASSPARGNEQFF.

This chain connects TRBV7-2 to TRBJ1-2, with TRBD1 matching 10 bases. This CDR3 is 15 amino acids long. J was trimmed by 8 bases and V by 5 bases; bases with no gene match: 11. CDR1 SGHTA and CDR2 FQGNSA come from the germline V gene. The chain's CDR3 is CASSPAYGQGGGYTF. DNA for the CDR3: TGTGCCAGCAGCCCGGCTTACGGACAGGGGGGCGGCTACACCTTC.

The rearrangement uses TRBV7-8 and TRBJ2-6, with a weak D call TRBD1 (5 bases). The germline V and J ends were trimmed by 2 bases and 0 bases, with 14 bases remaining between them. This CDR3 has 18 residues. From germline, CDR1 is SGHVS and CDR2 FQNEAQ. In DNA, the CDR3 is TGTGCCAGCAGCTTACGCCCGACAGCGTTCTCTGGGGCCAACGTCCTGACTTTC. The encoded protein is CASSLRPTAFSGANVLTF.

The chain couples TRBV7-2 to TRBJ2-6; D gene unclear. Germline CDR1 reads SGHTA; CDR2 reads FQGNSA. Trimming shortened V by 4 bases and J by 4 bases, and 11 bases separated the two germline ends. CDR3 size: 15 residues. Here the CDR3 DNA reads TGTGCCAGCAGCTCCGAGGTTGTGGGGGCCAACGTCCTGACTTTC. As protein: CASSSEVVGANVLTF.

This clone came up once. The V call is TRBV5-1, the J call TRBJ2-3; D may be TRBD1 (5 bases). The V gene's germline CDR1 is SGHRS and CDR2 YFSETQ. The V gene lost 0 bases and the J gene lost 0 bases, with 11 bases spanning the gap. CDR3 length equals 16 residues. The CDR3 here is CASSLGQTASTDTQYF. CDR3 sequence (DNA): TGCGCCAGCAGCTTGGGACAGACCGCTAGCACAGATACGCAGTATTTT.

This clone was counted once. This chain joins TRBV30 and TRBJ1-2; 7 bases fit TRBD1. The CDR3 covers 13 residues. The junction had 5 bases not matched to a gene; V was cut back by 3 bases and J by 4 bases. The germline V gene encodes CDR1 GTSNPN and CDR2 SVGIG (reference sequence). The CDR3 DNA reads TGTGCCTGGAGACCCTCAGGGGGCTATGGCTACACCTTC. Encoded protein: CAWRPSGGYGYTF.

The V and J genes are TRBV27 and TRBJ1-2; 7 bases agree with TRBD1. Germline trimming cut 5 bases from V and 2 bases from J; bases unmatched to any gene: 8. CDR1 and CDR2 (germline): MNHEY, SMNVEV (reference sequence). This CDR3 has 15 amino acids. CDR3 loop: CASSTSTGDNYGYTF. CDR3 in DNA: TGTGCCAGCAGTACGTCAACAGGGGACAACTATGGCTACACCTTC.

This chain links TRBV6-5 with TRBJ1-1; D gene unclear. CDR1 and CDR2 (germline): MNHEY, SVGAGI. The V end lost 6 bases, the J end lost 1 base, and 15 bases lay between the germline ends. The CDR3 runs to 15 residues. The CDR3 bases are TGTGCCAGCAGCCTAACTTCAGTGAGGAACACTGAAGCTTTCTTT. Protein sequence: CASSLTSVRNTEAFF.

The genes are TRBV9 and TRBJ2-5; D is unclear. The germline V gene encodes CDR1 SGDLS and CDR2 YYNGEE. The CDR3 loop spans 14 amino acids. V lost 5 bases and J 5 bases, leaving 16 bases between the germline ends. The CDR3 is CASSARAAAETQYF. DNA of the CDR3: TGTGCCAGCAGTGCTAGGGCCGCTGCGGAGACCCAGTACTTC.

This clone was found once. For the CDR3, the DNA is TGCAGCGTTGCCATTAAGCGGACAGGGGCCTTCTACCTCGAGCAGTACTTC. Encoded protein: CSVAIKRTGAFYLEQYF. J is TRBJ2-7 and V is TRBV29-1; 9 bases are a match to TRBD1. Germline trimming cut 4 bases from V and 6 bases from J; bases unmatched to any gene: 19. Per the germline V gene, CDR1 is SQVTM and CDR2 is ANQGSEA. The CDR3 runs to 17 residues.

The gene calls are TRBV29-1 and TRBJ1-2, with D maybe TRBD1 (5 bases). Per the germline V gene, CDR1 is SQVTM and CDR2 is ANQGSEA. The CDR3 length is 13 residues. Trimming took 4 bases from V and 4 from J, leaving 13 bases between them. Here the CDR3 DNA reads TGCAGCGTTGCCTCGACAGCCCTCTATGGCTACACCTTC. It is translated as CSVASTALYGYTF.

This clone appeared once. This rearrangement joins TRBV11-3 to TRBJ2-2, with D perhaps matching TRBD2 (5 bases). The V end lost 6 bases, the J end lost 7 bases, and 12 bases lay between the germline ends. Germline assignment: CDR1 SGHNT and CDR2 YENEEA. CDR3 length: 13 residues. The CDR3 sequence is CASSLDSLGELFF. CDR3 DNA: TGTGCCAGCAGTCTGGACTCACTCGGGGAGCTGTTTTTT. The entire variable domain, with the rest obtained from reference TRBV11-3 and TRBJ2-2, is as follows: EAGVVQSPRYKIIEKKQPVAFWCNPISGHNTLYWYLQNLGQGPELLIRYENEEAVDDSQLPKDRFSAERLKGVDSTLKIQPAELGDSAVYLCASSLDSLGELFFGEGSRLTVL.

The chain couples TRBV7-9 to TRBJ2-1; D is unresolved. V shed 2 bases and J shed 4 bases, with 6 bases lying between them. The CDR3 sequence is 13 residues long. Germline V gene data show CDR1 as SEHNR and CDR2 as FQNEAQ (reference sequence). CDR3 region: CASSLQVYNEQFF. The DNA of the CDR3 is TGTGCCAGCAGCTTACAGGTTTACAATGAGCAGTTCTTC. Looking up the rest from reference TRBV7-9 and TRBJ2-1 gives the full variable domain: DTGVSQNPRHKITKRGQNVTFRCDPISEHNRLYWYRQTLGQGPEFLTYFQNEAQLEKSRLLSDRFSAERPKGSFSTLEIQRTEQGDSAMYLCASSLQVYNEQFFGPGTRLTVL.

The chain uses TRBV6-5 and TRBJ1-2; 8 bases are a match to TRBD1. This CDR3 region has 13 residues. Germline CDR1 reads MNHEY; CDR2 reads SVGAGI. V lost 6 bases and J lost 2; bases outside the gene matches: 2. Written as DNA, the CDR3 is TGTGCCAGCAGGCCAGGGGGCAACTATGGCTACACCTTC. This translates into CASRPGGNYGYTF.

The chain combines TRBV9 with TRBJ1-1; weak D call: TRBD1 (6 bases). V was shortened by 0 bases and J by 4 bases, with 10 bases between the two germline ends. This CDR3 is built from 14 residues. CDR1 is SGDLS, CDR2 YYNGEE, per germline. The CDR3 spells CASSVEGGTTEAFF. The DNA for the CDR3 is TGTGCCAGCAGCGTAGAAGGGGGTACCACTGAAGCTTTCTTT.